The text below deals with one T cell receptor beta chain. The clone's antigen remains unknown. No clone much larger than this one lies a single base away; base qualities are absent. The sample is drawn from a study of blood T cell repertoires in COVID-19 (dated by TCRdb to 2019 to 2021). Context from the whole study: Samples from collaborators originated in the United States, Italy and Spain and spanned both the acute and convalescent phases of COVID-19. Samples were obtained from the ongoing ImmuneRACE study (first 160 participants) and from 1,000 to 1,500 subjects provided by 6 global collaborators. Where available, HLA class I and class II types were obtained from metadata supplied by the sample provider rather than from assay-based typing. Deeply sampled blood TCRbeta repertoires from subjects exposed to, actively infected with, or recovered from COVID-19 were included in the dataset. Sample metadata almost always included a de-identified subject ID, COVID-19 status, age in years and sex. The material from the prospective study consisted of cDNA or gDNA derived from T cells, B-cell-depleted T cells, or PBMCs. The repertoires were released in a freely available public database intended as a resource for research on the immune response to SARS-CoV-2.

The CDR3 sequence holds 15 residues, the cysteine and phenylalanine included. The read is trimmed to its CDR3 DNA, 45 bases read in frame from base 1. V has 6 bases trimmed and J has 0 bases trimmed; junction bases matching no gene number 5. The germline V gene (reference sequence) supplies CDR1 MNHEY and CDR2 SMNVEV. TCRbeta CDR3 regions were amplified from genomic DNA using the immunoSEQ Assay, a bias-controlled multiplex PCR. As for how the authors treated the data: Within the assay, amplification of reference gene primers was used to estimate how many nucleated cells each sample contained. Sequence reads were collapsed and filtered to measure the absolute abundance of every unique TCRbeta CDR3 rearrangement. Productive Simpson clonality was computed per sample as the square root of Simpson's diversity index over productive rearrangements. TCRdb provides this immuneACCESS table in a form limited to in-frame rearrangements. Some clones are lacking; in checked studies, under half of them reflect an unresolved V gene, and why the rest are absent is not known. The V and J calls and the clone size are those of that table, but D and trimming were determined from the DNA. The table for this sample lists approximately 110,000 clones; about two thirds of them were counted only once. The ten largest clones capture more than 0.65% of the sample.

What the authors observed across the whole study: The quantity of clinical and demographic metadata differed by source and by participant and was supplied without curation.

Whole blood was collected in K2EDTA tubes by collaborating institutions according to the institutions' own protocols. For TCRbeta analysis, collaborator samples were shipped as frozen whole blood, as isolated PBMCs, or as DNA extracted from either sample type. The V and J genes are TRBV27 and TRBJ1-5; 7 middle bases align to TRBD1. The clonotype comes from a human donor with acute or convalescent COVID-19. The donor label of this sample is uncertain. The source material was peripheral blood. The CDR3 protein is CASRGTAYSNQPQHF. The bases are TGTGCCAGCAGAGGGACAGCATATAGCAATCAGCCCCAGCATTTT.